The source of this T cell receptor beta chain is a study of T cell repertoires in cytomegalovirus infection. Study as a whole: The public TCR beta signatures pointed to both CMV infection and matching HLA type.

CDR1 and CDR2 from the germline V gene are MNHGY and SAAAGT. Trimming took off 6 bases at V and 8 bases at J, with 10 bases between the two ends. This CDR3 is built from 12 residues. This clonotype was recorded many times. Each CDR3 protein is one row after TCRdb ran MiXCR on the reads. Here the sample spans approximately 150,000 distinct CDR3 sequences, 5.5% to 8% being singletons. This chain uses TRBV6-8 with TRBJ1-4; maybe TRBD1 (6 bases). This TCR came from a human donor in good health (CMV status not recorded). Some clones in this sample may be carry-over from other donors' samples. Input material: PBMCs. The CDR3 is CASRGGQEKLFF. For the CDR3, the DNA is TGTGCCAGCAGGGGGGGGCAAGAAAAACTGTTTTTT.